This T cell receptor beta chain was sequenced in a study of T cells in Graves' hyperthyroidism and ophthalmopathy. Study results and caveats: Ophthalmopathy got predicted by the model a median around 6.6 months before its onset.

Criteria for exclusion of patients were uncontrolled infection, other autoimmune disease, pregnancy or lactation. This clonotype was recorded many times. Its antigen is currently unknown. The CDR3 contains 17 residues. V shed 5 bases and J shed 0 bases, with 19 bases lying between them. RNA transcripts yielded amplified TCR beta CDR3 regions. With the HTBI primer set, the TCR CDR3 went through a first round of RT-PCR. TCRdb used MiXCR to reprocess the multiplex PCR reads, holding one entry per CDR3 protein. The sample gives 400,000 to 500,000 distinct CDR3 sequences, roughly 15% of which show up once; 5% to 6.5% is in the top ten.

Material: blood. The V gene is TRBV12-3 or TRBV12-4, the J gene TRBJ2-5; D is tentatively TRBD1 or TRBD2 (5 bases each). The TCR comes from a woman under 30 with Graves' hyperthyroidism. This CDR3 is CASSPFRGANYQETQYF. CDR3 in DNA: TGTGCCAGCAGTCCTTTTAGAGGGGCGAATTACCAAGAGACCCAGTACTTC.